Listed below are T cell receptor beta chains from one sample, sequenced in a study of blood T cell repertoires in COVID-19. Measured with immunoSEQ multiplex PCR; TCRdb has only the in-frame clones, and not every one. The top ten hold approximately 4% of the sample, which has more than 200,000 clones, 84% seen once. Sequenced material: peripheral blood. All receptors derive from a man aged 60-69 years with acute or convalescent COVID-19. Each CDR3 is given with its conserved first and last residue. D genes are given only for firm matches. Where a row states a size, it is once, few, many or the class of an expanded clone; other rows omit it.

V gene,clone size,CDR3 length,J gene,D gene,CDR3 protein,CDR3 DNA
TRBV20-1,-,15,TRBJ2-1,TRBD1,CSASSTGQGIYEQFF,TGCAGTGCTAGTTCAACCGGACAGGGCATCTATGAGCAGTTCTTC
TRBV28,-,14,TRBJ2-1,TRBD2,CASTPGGSYNEQFF,TGTGCCAGCACCCCTGGCGGGAGTTACAATGAGCAGTTCTTC
TRBV9,-,12,TRBJ2-1,TRBD2,CASSVRGGEQFF,TGTGCCAGCAGCGTACGCGGGGGTGAGCAGTTCTTC
TRBV7-9,-,16,TRBJ2-5,TRBD2,CASSYPGGTFQETQYF,TGTGCCAGCAGCTACCCGGGAGGGACGTTCCAAGAGACCCAGTACTTC
TRBV5-1,-,16,TRBJ2-1,TRBD1,CASSLAAGTGGNEQFF,TGCGCCAGCAGCTTGGCCGCCGGGACAGGGGGAAATGAGCAGTTCTTC
TRBV11-2,-,13,TRBJ2-2,-,CASSRLESGELFF,TGTGCCAGCAGCCGACTAGAATCCGGGGAGCTGTTTTTT
TRBV9,-,17,TRBJ1-6,TRBD1,CASSAVGQGSRNSPLHF,TGTGCCAGCAGCGCCGTCGGACAGGGGAGTCGCAATTCACCCCTCCACTTT
TRBV7-2,-,13,TRBJ2-7,-,CASSKEAGYEQYF,TGTGCCAGCAGCAAAGAGGCGGGCTACGAGCAGTACTTC
TRBV7-3,-,13,TRBJ2-3,-,CASSLSLADTQYF,TGTGCCAGCAGCTTGTCCCTAGCAGATACGCAGTATTTT
TRBV7-9,once,16,TRBJ2-7,TRBD1,CASSHHHRARGYEQYF,TGTGCCAGCAGCCATCACCACCGGGCCAGGGGGTACGAGCAGTACTTC
TRBV7-3,-,13,TRBJ2-1,-,CASSLHYLNEQFF,TGTGCCAGCAGCTTACACTATCTAAATGAGCAGTTCTTC
TRBV5-1,-,19,TRBJ1-6,TRBD1,CASSLDLGQGYSYNSPLHF,TGCGCCAGCAGCTTAGATCTCGGACAGGGGTACTCCTATAATTCACCCCTCCACTTT